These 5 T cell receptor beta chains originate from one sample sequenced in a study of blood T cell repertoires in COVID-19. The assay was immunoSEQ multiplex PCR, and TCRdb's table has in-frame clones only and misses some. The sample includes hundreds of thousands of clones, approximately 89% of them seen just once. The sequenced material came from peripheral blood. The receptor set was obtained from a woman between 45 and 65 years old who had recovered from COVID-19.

The CDR3 spells CASSQRGGTGEIREQYF. CDR3 sequence (DNA): TGTGCCAGCAGCCAACGAGGGGGGACAGGTGAGATTCGGGAGCAGTACTTC. The J gene is TRBJ2-7, the V gene TRBV4-2; TRBD1 agrees at 8 bases. CDR1 and CDR2 from the germline V gene are LGHNA and YNFKEQ. The CDR3 spans 17 residues. J gave up 7 bases and V 2 bases, and 16 bases lay outside the gene matches.

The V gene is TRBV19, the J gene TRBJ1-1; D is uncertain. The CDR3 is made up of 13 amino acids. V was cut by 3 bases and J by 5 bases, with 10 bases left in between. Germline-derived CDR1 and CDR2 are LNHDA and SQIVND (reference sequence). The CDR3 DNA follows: TGTGCCAGTAGTATCGGAGGGAGTACTGAAGCTTTCTTT. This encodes CASSIGGSTEAFF.

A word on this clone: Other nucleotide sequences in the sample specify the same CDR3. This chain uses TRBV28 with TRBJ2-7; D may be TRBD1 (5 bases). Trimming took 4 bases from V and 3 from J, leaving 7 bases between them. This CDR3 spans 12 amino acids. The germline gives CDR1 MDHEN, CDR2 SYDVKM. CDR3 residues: CASSSDSYEQYF. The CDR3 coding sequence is TGTGCCAGCAGTTCCGACAGCTACGAGCAGTACTTC.

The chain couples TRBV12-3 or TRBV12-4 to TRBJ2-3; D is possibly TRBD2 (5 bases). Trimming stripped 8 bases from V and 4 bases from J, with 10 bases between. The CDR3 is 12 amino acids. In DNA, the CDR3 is TGTGCCAGCGGCGGAGGTGCAGATACGCAGTATTTT. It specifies CASGGGADTQYF.

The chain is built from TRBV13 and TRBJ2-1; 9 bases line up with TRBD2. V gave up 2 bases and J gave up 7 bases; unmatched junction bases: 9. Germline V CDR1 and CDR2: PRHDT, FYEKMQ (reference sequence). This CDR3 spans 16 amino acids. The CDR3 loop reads CASSLWGLASANEQFF. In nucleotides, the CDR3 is TGTGCCAGCAGCTTATGGGGACTAGCATCGGCTAATGAGCAGTTCTTC.